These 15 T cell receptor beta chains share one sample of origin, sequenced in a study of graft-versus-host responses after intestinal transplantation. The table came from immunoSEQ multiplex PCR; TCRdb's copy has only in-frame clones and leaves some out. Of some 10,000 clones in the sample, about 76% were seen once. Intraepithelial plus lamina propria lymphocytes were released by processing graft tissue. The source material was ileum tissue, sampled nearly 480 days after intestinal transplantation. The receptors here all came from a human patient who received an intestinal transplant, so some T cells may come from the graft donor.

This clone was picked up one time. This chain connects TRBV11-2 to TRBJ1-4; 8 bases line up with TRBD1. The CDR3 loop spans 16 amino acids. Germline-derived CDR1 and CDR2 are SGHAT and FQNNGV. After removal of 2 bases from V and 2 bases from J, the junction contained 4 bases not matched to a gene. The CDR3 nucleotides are TGTGCCAGCAGCTTACCCAGGGGGCTGACTAATGAAAAACTGTTTTTT. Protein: CASSLPRGLTNEKLFF.

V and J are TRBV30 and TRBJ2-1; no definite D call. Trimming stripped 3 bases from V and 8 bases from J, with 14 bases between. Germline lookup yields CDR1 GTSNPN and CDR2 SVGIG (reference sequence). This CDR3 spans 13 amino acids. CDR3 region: CAWSPGLGDEQFF. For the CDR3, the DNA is TGTGCCTGGAGCCCCGGATTAGGCGATGAGCAGTTCTTC.

CDR3 sequence (DNA): TGTGCCAGCAGTTTATCTGAGTCAGGGATTTACGATGAGCAGTTCTTC. Its translation: CASSLSESGIYDEQFF. The V call is TRBV27, the J call TRBJ2-1; D possibly corresponds to TRBD1 (5 bases). CDR3 length: 16 amino acids. The germline V gene encodes CDR1 MNHEY and CDR2 SMNVEV (reference sequence). Between the trimmed V and J ends, which lost 0 bases and 8 bases, there was a span of 17 bases.

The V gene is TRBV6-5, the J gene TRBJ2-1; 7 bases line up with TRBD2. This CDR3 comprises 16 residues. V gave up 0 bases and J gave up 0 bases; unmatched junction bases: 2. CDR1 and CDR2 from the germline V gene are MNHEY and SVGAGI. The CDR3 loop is CASSYSSGVSYNEQFF. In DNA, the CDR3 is TGTGCCAGCAGTTACTCAAGCGGGGTCTCCTACAATGAGCAGTTCTTC.

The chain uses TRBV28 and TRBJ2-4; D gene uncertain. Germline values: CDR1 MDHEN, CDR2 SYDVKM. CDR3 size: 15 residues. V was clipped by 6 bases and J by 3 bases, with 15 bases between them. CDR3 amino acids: CASSPVESGKNIQYF. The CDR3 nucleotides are TGTGCCAGCAGCCCGGTCGAATCTGGCAAAAACATTCAGTACTTC.

In DNA form, the CDR3 reads TGCACCAGCAGCCAAGAGCAGGGGACGAACACTGAAGCTTTCTTT. Amino acid sequence: CTSSQEQGTNTEAFF. This sequence joins TRBV1 and TRBJ1-1; the D segment call TRBD1 is taken from the table without a DNA check. TRBV1 is classified as a pseudogene. The length of the CDR3 is 15 residues.

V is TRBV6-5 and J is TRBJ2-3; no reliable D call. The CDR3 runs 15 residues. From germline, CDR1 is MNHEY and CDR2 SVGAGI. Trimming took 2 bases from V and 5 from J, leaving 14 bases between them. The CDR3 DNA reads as TGTGCCAGCAGTTACAAGCCGGTGGGTTTAGATACGCAGTATTTT. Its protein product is CASSYKPVGLDTQYF.

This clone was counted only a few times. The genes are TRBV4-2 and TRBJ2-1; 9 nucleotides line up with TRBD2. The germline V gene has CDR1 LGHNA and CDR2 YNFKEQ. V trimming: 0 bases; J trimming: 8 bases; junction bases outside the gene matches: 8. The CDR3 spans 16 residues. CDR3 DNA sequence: TGTGCCAGCAGCCAAGAATTTGGGACTAGCTTCCATGAGCAGTTCTTC. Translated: CASSQEFGTSFHEQFF.

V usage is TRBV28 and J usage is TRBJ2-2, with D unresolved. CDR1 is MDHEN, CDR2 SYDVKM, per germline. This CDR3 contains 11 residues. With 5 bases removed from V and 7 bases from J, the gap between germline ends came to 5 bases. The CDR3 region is CASSGYGELFF. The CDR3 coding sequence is TGTGCCAGCAGTGGGTACGGGGAGCTGTTTTTT.

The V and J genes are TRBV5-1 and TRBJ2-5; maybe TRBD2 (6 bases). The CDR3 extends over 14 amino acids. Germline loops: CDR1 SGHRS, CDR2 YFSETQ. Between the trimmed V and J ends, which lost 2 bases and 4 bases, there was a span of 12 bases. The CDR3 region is CASSLGLAPETQYF. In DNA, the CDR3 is TGCGCCAGCAGCTTAGGCCTAGCGCCAGAGACCCAGTACTTC.

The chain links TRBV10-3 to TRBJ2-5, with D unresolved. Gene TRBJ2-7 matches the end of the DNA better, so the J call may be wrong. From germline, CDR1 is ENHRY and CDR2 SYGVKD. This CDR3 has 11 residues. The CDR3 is CAISLGDEQYF. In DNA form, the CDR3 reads TGTGCCATCAGCCTTGGGGACGAGCAGTACTTC.

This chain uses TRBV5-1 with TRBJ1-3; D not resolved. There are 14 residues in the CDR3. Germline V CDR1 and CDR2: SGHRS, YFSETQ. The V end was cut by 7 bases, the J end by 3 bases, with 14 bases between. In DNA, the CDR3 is TGCGCCAGCTGTCTCGGATTTGATGGAAACACCATATATTTT. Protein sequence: CASCLGFDGNTIYF.

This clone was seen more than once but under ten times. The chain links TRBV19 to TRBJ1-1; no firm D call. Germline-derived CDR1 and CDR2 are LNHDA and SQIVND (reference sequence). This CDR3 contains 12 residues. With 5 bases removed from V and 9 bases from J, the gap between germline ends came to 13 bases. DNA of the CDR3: TGTGCCAGTAGTTTAGGTGTCGGACAAGCTTTCTTT. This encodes CASSLGVGQAFF.

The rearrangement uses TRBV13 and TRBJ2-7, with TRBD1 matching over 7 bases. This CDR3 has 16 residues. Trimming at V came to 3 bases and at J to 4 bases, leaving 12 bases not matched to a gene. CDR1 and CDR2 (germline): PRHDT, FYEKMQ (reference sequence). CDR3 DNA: TGTGCCAGCAGCTTGAGGATAGGGGGCTCTGGGTACGAGCAGTACTTC. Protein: CASSLRIGGSGYEQYF.

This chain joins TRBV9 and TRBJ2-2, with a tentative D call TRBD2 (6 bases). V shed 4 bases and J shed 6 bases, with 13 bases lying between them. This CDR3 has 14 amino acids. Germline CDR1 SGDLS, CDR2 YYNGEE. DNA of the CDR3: TGTGCCAGCAGCTCGAAGGGAGGCTCCGGGGAGCTGTTTTTT. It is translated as CASSSKGGSGELFF.